What follows are 10 T cell receptor beta chains derived from one specimen sequenced in a study of T cells in Graves' hyperthyroidism and ophthalmopathy. TCR beta CDR3 sequences were amplified from RNA transcripts. The HTBI primer set was used in a first-round RT-PCR of the TCR CDR3. Using its own MiXCR run on the multiplex PCR reads, TCRdb lists one record per CDR3 protein. There are 550,000 to 700,000 distinct CDR3 sequences in the sample; roughly 15% occur only once, and 4% to 5.5% lies in the top ten. Sequencing was done on a sample of blood. The receptors derive from a woman in her thirties or forties with Graves' ophthalmopathy.

This clonotype was observed a handful of times. The V gene is TRBV10-3, the J gene TRBJ1-2, with D perhaps TRBD1 (5 bases). V lost 3 bases and J 3 bases, leaving 17 bases between the germline ends. The CDR3 totals 16 residues. CDR1 ENHRY and CDR2 SYGVKD come from the germline V gene. CDR3 protein: CAISDSGRDGDYGYTF. The CDR3 region has the DNA TGTGCCATCAGTGATTCCGGTCGGGACGGAGACTATGGCTACACCTTC.

This clonotype was found many times. The rearrangement uses TRBV19 and TRBJ2-7; 12 bases agree with TRBD1. The CDR3 contains 18 residues. Germline assignment: CDR1 LNHDA and CDR2 SQIVND (reference sequence). V was pared by 2 bases and J by 0 bases, with 8 bases of the junction left unmatched. CDR3 sequence (DNA): TGTGCCAGTAGTATACAGGGACAGGGGGCGCCGAGCTCCTACGAGCAGTACTTC. This sequence encodes CASSIQGQGAPSSYEQYF.

The chain links TRBV4-1 to TRBJ2-6; possibly TRBD1 or TRBD2 for D (5 bases each). The germline CDR1 and CDR2 sequences are MGHRA and YSYEKL. Trimming took 1 base from V and 0 from J, leaving 10 bases between them. The CDR3 is 17 amino acids. Written as DNA, the CDR3 is TGCGCCAGCAGCCAAGGGGGGACCCTCTCTGGGGCCAACGTCCTGACTTTC. Encoded protein: CASSQGGTLSGANVLTF.

This clonotype was counted at least ten times. V gene TRBV6-5 combines with J gene TRBJ2-5; D not resolved. CDR1 MNHEY and CDR2 SVGAGI come from the germline V gene. The CDR3 is made up of 13 amino acids. V shed 7 bases and J shed 2 bases, with 11 bases lying between them. The CDR3 coding sequence is TGTGCCAGCAACCTGATACGGCAAGAGACCCAGTACTTC. Residues: CASNLIRQETQYF.

This clonotype has more than one count but fewer than ten. The rearrangement joins TRBV11-3 to TRBJ2-2, with a tentative D call TRBD1 (6 bases). The CDR3 sequence is 14 residues long. Germline CDR1 SGHNT, CDR2 YENEEA. V lost 5 bases and J 5 bases, leaving 12 bases between the germline ends. CDR3 in DNA: TGTGCCAGCAGCGGGGACATTTGGACCGGGGAGCTGTTTTTT. As protein: CASSGDIWTGELFF.

The chain is built from TRBV12-3 or TRBV12-4 and TRBJ1-1; 7 bases agree with TRBD1. The CDR3 runs 16 residues. Trimming removed 5 bases from V and 4 bases from J; junction bases left unmatched: 13. The CDR3 protein is CASSPYAPTGRTEAFF. The CDR3 nucleotides read TGTGCCAGCAGTCCCTACGCTCCGACAGGGCGCACTGAAGCTTTCTTT.

The chain carries TRBV11-2 and TRBJ2-7, with 7 bases that match TRBD1. There are 17 residues in the CDR3. CDR1 and CDR2 (germline): SGHAT, FQNNGV. Trimming removed 8 bases from V and 0 bases from J; junction bases left unmatched: 16. The CDR3, as DNA: TGTGCCAGCTCTCTTGCCCCCGGGACAGCTTACTCCTACGAGCAGTACTTC. Protein product: CASSLAPGTAYSYEQYF.

This clonotype was detected many times. V gene TRBV28 combines with J gene TRBJ1-2, with D hard to call. Germline CDR1 is MDHEN and CDR2 is SYDVKM. CDR3 size: 12 residues. Trimming took off 7 bases at V and 7 bases at J, with 13 bases between the two ends. The CDR3 region has the DNA TGTGCCAGCACCCAAGGGCGGGGTGGCTACACCTTC. It is translated as CASTQGRGGYTF.

As concerns this clonotype: Possible read error: a much larger clone is one base away. This chain joins TRBV6-1 and TRBJ2-2; TRBD2 agrees at 7 bases. CDR1 and CDR2 from the germline V gene are MNHNS and SASEGT. V was pared by 6 bases and J by 6 bases, with 13 bases of the junction left unmatched. The CDR3 is made up of 16 amino acids. The chain's CDR3 is CASRRRGGPSAGELFF. The CDR3, as DNA: TGTGCCAGCAGAAGGAGGGGAGGGCCGTCTGCCGGGGAGCTGTTTTTT.

This clonotype was found many times. The CDR3 nucleotides read TGTGCCAGCAGTTTCCAGGGAGGAGGGGGCACTGAAGCTTTCTTT. It specifies CASSFQGGGGTEAFF. V and J are TRBV12-3 or TRBV12-4 and TRBJ1-1, with a tentative D call TRBD1 (6 bases). The CDR3 is 15 residues long. V was shortened by 3 bases and J by 4 bases, with 15 bases between the two germline ends.